These T cell receptor beta chains were read from a single sample in a study of T-cell memory formation after mild COVID-19. TCRdb processed the 5' RACE reads anew with MiXCR; each CDR3 protein has one entry. The repertoire holds some 190,000 distinct CDR3 sequences, with 18% as singletons. Sequenced: PBMCs or a T cell subset sorted from them (not recorded which). These TCRs come from an adult woman who had mild COVID-19 (a few samples of this study predate the infection). Cell type and time point are not known. CDR3s include the opening cysteine and the closing phenylalanine or tryptophan. The D gene is left open where the match is weak. Not every row has a clone size; where given, it reads once, few, many or a size class.

d_call	clone_size	j_call	v_call	cdr3_nt	cdr3_aa
NA	many	TRBJ1-1	TRBV12-3/TRBV12-4	TGTGCCAGCAGTTTACTGCGCCCGGGGAACACTGAAGCTTTCTTT	CASSLLRPGNTEAFF
TRBD2	many	TRBJ2-1	TRBV20-1	TGCAGTGCTAGTATTCCTAGCGGGCCCTACAATGAGCAGTTCTTC	CSASIPSGPYNEQFF
NA	NA	TRBJ1-1	TRBV12-3/TRBV12-4	TGTGCCAGCAGCCGAGGGCCACGGGAAGCTTTCTTT	CASSRGPREAFF
NA	many	TRBJ2-3	TRBV6-5	TGTGCCAGCATCCCCACGGGGGCCACAGATACGCAGTATTTT	CASIPTGATDTQYF
TRBD1	NA	TRBJ1-4	TRBV24-1	TGTGCCACCAGTGAGCCCCCAGGGGACAGGGGTGAAAAACTGTTTTTT	CATSEPPGDRGEKLFF
TRBD1	few	TRBJ2-7	TRBV7-2	TGTGCCAGCAGCCCACAGGGGATTGGCGAGCAGTACTTC	CASSPQGIGEQYF
TRBD1	few	TRBJ1-1	TRBV6-6	TGTGCCAGCAACCCGAGGGGGCAGGGGGCGAGAACTGAAGCTTTCTTT	CASNPRGQGARTEAFF
NA	NA	TRBJ2-5	TRBV20-1	TGCAGTGCTAGTTCAGGGTCGGAGACCCAGTACTTC	CSASSGSETQYF
NA	few	TRBJ1-1	TRBV30	TGTGCCTGGAGTGACGGACAGCGGAACACTGAAGCTTTCTTT	CAWSDGQRNTEAFF
NA	NA	TRBJ1-2	TRBV10-3	TGTGCCATCAGCTCAGGGGAAAGAAGGGCCGGCTACACCTTC	CAISSGERRAGYTF
TRBD1	few	TRBJ1-1	TRBV4-1	TGCGCCAGCAGCCAAGTCGGGACAGGGTCCACTGAAGCTTTCTTT	CASSQVGTGSTEAFF
NA	many	TRBJ2-7	TRBV12-3/TRBV12-4	TGTGCCAGCAGCTTCCGCTACGAGCAGTACTTC	CASSFRYEQYF
TRBD2	few	TRBJ2-7	TRBV7-6	TGTGCCAGCAGCTCACTAGCGGGGACCTACGAGCAGTACTTC	CASSSLAGTYEQYF
NA	few	TRBJ2-1	TRBV5-1	TGCGCCAGCAGCTCGGGAGCTAGTGTTGGTAATGAGCAGTTCTTC	CASSSGASVGNEQFF